These 19 T cell receptor beta chains were all obtained from the same sample, sequenced in a study of cytomegalovirus exposure and HLA in healthy donors. The study ran its PCR with 60 Vbeta and 13 Jbeta primers. Produced via immunoSEQ multiplex PCR; TCRdb's table is partial and in-frame only. Of around 150,000 clones detected, about 72% appear once; the ten largest clones hold 2.2%. The material sequenced was PBMCs. These receptors all stem from a man aged 50 or older in good health and CMV-seropositive.

This sequence joins TRBV9 and TRBJ2-7; 8 bases are shared with TRBD2. This CDR3 spans 14 amino acids. J was trimmed by 6 bases and V by 2 bases; bases with no gene match: 7. From germline, CDR1 is SGDLS and CDR2 YYNGEE. The CDR3 DNA is TGTGCCAGCAGCGTTTTCGGGGGGGCGGGCGAGCAGTACTTC. Its translation is CASSVFGGAGEQYF.

The chain employs TRBV27 and TRBJ2-1, with TRBD1 as a possible D gene (5 bases). V was pared by 1 base and J by 5 bases, with 6 bases between. There are 13 residues in the CDR3. The V gene's germline CDR1 is MNHEY and CDR2 SMNVEV (reference sequence). CDR3 amino acids: CASSLLGDNEQFF. CDR3 DNA: TGTGCCAGCAGTTTATTAGGGGACAATGAGCAGTTCTTC.

The DNA of the CDR3 is TGTGCCACCAGCGCCAAGACAGGGGCTGGCTACACCTTC. Its translation is CATSAKTGAGYTF. The V call is TRBV15, the J call TRBJ1-2; 8 nucleotides align to TRBD1. J gave up 7 bases and V 5 bases, and 6 bases lay outside the gene matches. The CDR3 is made up of 13 amino acids. Germline values: CDR1 LNHNV, CDR2 YYDKDF (reference sequence).

The chain couples TRBV7-9 to TRBJ1-2; 8 positions agree with TRBD1. Germline trimming cut 5 bases from V and 8 bases from J; bases unmatched to any gene: 7. The CDR3 has 13 amino acids. CDR1 and CDR2 from the germline V gene are SEHNR and FQNEAQ (reference sequence). CDR3 residues: CASSPGRGHGYTF. The CDR3 nucleotides are TGTGCCAGCAGCCCCGGCAGGGGGCACGGCTACACCTTC.

A word on this clone: Other DNA sequences from this sample encode an identical CDR3 as well. DNA of the CDR3: TGTGCCAGCAGTTACCCGGGGGTGGAGACCCAGTACTTC. Residues: CASSYPGVETQYF. The chain combines TRBV6-5 with TRBJ2-5; weak D call: TRBD2 (6 bases). Germline CDR1 is MNHEY and CDR2 is SVGAGI. V lost 2 bases and J 5 bases, leaving 9 bases between the germline ends. CDR3 size: 13 residues.

The V gene is TRBV5-1, the J gene TRBJ1-2; D gene uncertain. The CDR3 is made up of 13 amino acids. Trimming pared 0 bases from V and 2 bases from J, leaving 5 bases between. The germline V gene encodes CDR1 SGHRS and CDR2 YFSETQ. The DNA of the CDR3 is TGCGCCAGCAGCTTGGCGGAGAACTATGGCTACACCTTC. Amino acid sequence: CASSLAENYGYTF. The whole variable domain, remainder taken from reference TRBV5-1 and TRBJ1-2, is KAGVTQTPRYLIKTRGQQVTLSCSPISGHRSVSWYQQTPGQGLQFLFEYFSETQRNKGNFPGRFSGRQFSNSRSEMNVSTLELGDSALYLCASSLAENYGYTFGSGTRLTVV.

This CDR3 reads CAISDPLGGRLNTEAFF. In nucleotides, the CDR3 is TGTGCCATCAGTGACCCCCTAGGGGGCAGATTGAACACTGAAGCTTTCTTT. The chain uses TRBV10-3 and TRBJ1-1; 7 nucleotides line up with TRBD1. Trimming removed 3 bases from V and 0 bases from J; junction bases left unmatched: 10. CDR3 length: 17 residues. Germline CDR1 is ENHRY and CDR2 is SYGVKD.

This clone is a singleton in its sample. The chain carries TRBV4-1 and TRBJ1-1; D gene uncertain. This CDR3 spans 16 amino acids. The germline V gene encodes CDR1 MGHRA and CDR2 YSYEKL. Trimming shortened V by 4 bases and J by 5 bases, and 20 bases separated the two germline ends. The CDR3 nucleotides are TGCGCCAGCAGCCGCCCCGGTGGCGCCTCGGGGACTGAAGCTTTCTTT. Translation gives CASSRPGGASGTEAFF.

The chain employs TRBV4-3 and TRBJ2-1; 9 bases are shared with TRBD1. CDR1 is LGHNA and CDR2 is YSLEER in the germline V gene. The CDR3 contains 15 residues. Trimming cost V 2 bases and J 9 bases; bases outside gene matches: 8. CDR3 sequence (DNA): TGCGCCAGCAGCCAATACCGGACAGGGGACGGTGAGCAGTTCTTC. Translating gives CASSQYRTGDGEQFF.

CDR3 residues: CASSAYSGSGAYEQYF. CDR3 sequence (DNA): TGTGCCAGCAGCGCCTATAGCGGATCCGGGGCCTACGAGCAGTACTTC. This chain uses TRBV11-1 with TRBJ2-7; tentatively, D is TRBD2 (6 bases). The germline V gene has CDR1 SGHAT and CDR2 FQDESV (reference sequence). CDR3 size: 16 residues. V was clipped by 5 bases and J by 2 bases, with 19 bases between them.

The V call is TRBV4-1, the J call TRBJ2-7; no clear D gene. This CDR3 contains 14 residues. V was pared by 1 base and J by 2 bases, with 9 bases between. In germline, CDR1 is MGHRA, CDR2 YSYEKL. CDR3 amino acids: CASSQVGFTYEQYF. The CDR3 region has the DNA TGCGCCAGCAGCCAAGTCGGGTTCACCTACGAGCAGTACTTC.

The V and J genes are TRBV7-2 and TRBJ2-1, with D possibly matching TRBD2 (6 bases). This CDR3 spans 13 amino acids. CDR1 and CDR2 (germline): SGHTA, FQGNSA. Trimming pared 5 bases from V and 6 bases from J, leaving 11 bases between. The CDR3 sequence: CASSQRAFNEQFF. Written as DNA, the CDR3 is TGTGCCAGCAGCCAGCGGGCCTTCAATGAGCAGTTCTTC.

The V call is TRBV6-5, the J call TRBJ1-6; D possibly corresponds to TRBD1 (5 bases). The CDR3 is 15 residues long. The V end lost 2 bases, the J end lost 6 bases, and 11 bases lay between the germline ends. The germline CDR1 and CDR2 sequences are MNHEY and SVGAGI. CDR3 sequence reads: CASSYKGRPNSPLHF. CDR3 sequence (DNA): TGTGCCAGCAGTTACAAGGGGCGGCCTAATTCACCCCTCCACTTT.

The CDR3 is CASSQETAGLAGTDTQYF. For the CDR3, the DNA is TGCGCCAGCAGCCAAGAAACCGCCGGACTAGCGGGCACAGATACGCAGTATTTT. The chain carries TRBV4-3 and TRBJ2-3; 10 positions match TRBD2. In germline, CDR1 is LGHNA, CDR2 YSLEER. V was pared by 0 bases and J by 1 base, with 7 bases of the junction left unmatched. The CDR3 has 18 residues.

The chain carries TRBV7-2 and TRBJ1-6; D call uncertain. CDR1 and CDR2 (germline): SGHTA, FQGNSA. There are 13 residues in the CDR3. Trimming stripped 5 bases from V and 9 bases from J, with 11 bases between. The CDR3, as DNA: TGTGCCAGCAGCCTCGACATCTTTTCACCCCTCCACTTT. Translating it yields CASSLDIFSPLHF.

The J gene is TRBJ2-2, the V gene TRBV5-1, with D possibly TRBD1 on 6 matching bases. The CDR3 has 14 residues. From germline, CDR1 is SGHRS and CDR2 YFSETQ. With 4 bases removed from V and 5 bases from J, the gap between germline ends came to 12 bases. The CDR3 nucleotides are TGCGCCAGCAGCAGACGACAGGATACCGGGGAGCTGTTTTTT. Its protein product is CASSRRQDTGELFF.

In its sample, this clone was seen a few times. This rearrangement joins TRBV5-1 to TRBJ2-2; a possible D gene is TRBD2 (6 bases). Germline V CDR1 and CDR2: SGHRS, YFSETQ. V gave up 0 bases and J gave up 5 bases, with 14 bases separating them. This CDR3 region has 16 residues. CDR3 sequence (DNA): TGCGCCAGCAGCTTGGCGGTCGGGGGAAGTACCGGGGAGCTGTTTTTT. This gives the protein CASSLAVGGSTGELFF.

This clone was counted only a few times. V gene TRBV7-9 combines with J gene TRBJ2-7; D possibly corresponds to TRBD2 (6 bases). V dropped 2 bases and J dropped 4 bases, with 15 bases sitting between them. Per the germline V gene, CDR1 is SEHNR and CDR2 is FQNEAQ (reference sequence). The CDR3 sequence is 15 residues long. The CDR3 DNA reads TGTGCCAGCAGCTTATCAGGCCTCGGGGGTTACGAGCAGTACTTC. This sequence encodes CASSLSGLGGYEQYF.

This clone was observed once. The J gene is TRBJ1-1, the V gene TRBV19; maybe TRBD1 (6 bases). The V end lost 1 base, the J end lost 7 bases, and 7 bases lay between the germline ends. Germline CDR1 reads LNHDA; CDR2 reads SQIVND (reference sequence). The CDR3 contains 12 residues. The CDR3 DNA sequence: TGTGCCAGTAGTATAGGGACAGTTGAAGCTTTCTTT. Protein: CASSIGTVEAFF. Full variable domain (outside the CDR3, taken from reference TRBV19 and TRBJ1-1): DGGITQSPKYLFRKEGQNVTLSCEQNLNHDAMYWYRQDPGQGLRLIYYSQIVNDFQKGDIAEGYSVSREKKESFPLTVTSAQKNPTAFYLCASSIGTVEAFFGQGTRLTVV.